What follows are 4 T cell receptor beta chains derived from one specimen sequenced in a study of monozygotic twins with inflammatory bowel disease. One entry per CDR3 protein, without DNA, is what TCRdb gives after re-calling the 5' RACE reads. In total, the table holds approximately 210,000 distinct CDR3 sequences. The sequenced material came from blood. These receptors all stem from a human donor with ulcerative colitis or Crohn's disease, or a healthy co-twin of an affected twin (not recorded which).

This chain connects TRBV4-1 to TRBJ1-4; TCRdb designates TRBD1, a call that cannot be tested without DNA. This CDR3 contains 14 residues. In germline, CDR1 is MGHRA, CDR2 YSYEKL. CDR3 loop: CASSHRDRGEKLFF.

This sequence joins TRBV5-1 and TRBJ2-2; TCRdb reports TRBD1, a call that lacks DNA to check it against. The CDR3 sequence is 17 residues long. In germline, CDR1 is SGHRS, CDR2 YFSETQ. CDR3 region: CASSPRGQGRSTGELFF. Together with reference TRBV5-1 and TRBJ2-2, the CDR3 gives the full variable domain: KAGVTQTPRYLIKTRGQQVTLSCSPISGHRSVSWYQQTPGQGLQFLFEYFSETQRNKGNFPGRFSGRQFSNSRSEMNVSTLELGDSALYLCASSPRGQGRSTGELFFGEGSRLTVL.

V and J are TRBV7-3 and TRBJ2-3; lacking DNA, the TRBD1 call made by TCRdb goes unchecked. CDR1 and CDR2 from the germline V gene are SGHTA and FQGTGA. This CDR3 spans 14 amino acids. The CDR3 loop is CASSAQGRADTQYF.

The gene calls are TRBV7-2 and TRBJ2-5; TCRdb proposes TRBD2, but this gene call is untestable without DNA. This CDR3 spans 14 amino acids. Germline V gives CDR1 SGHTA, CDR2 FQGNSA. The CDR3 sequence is CASSFLSGRETQYF.